Listed below are T cell receptor beta chains from one sample, sequenced in a study of OX40 agonist ivuxolimab in advanced cancers. Only in-frame clones appear in the TCRdb table, and some are missing; sequencing was by immunoSEQ multiplex PCR. Of some 100,000 clones detected, roughly 90% appear once; the ten largest clones hold 3.4%. Sequences were derived from CD4+ or CD8+ T cells sorted from blood, sampled in a trial of the OX40 agonist ivuxolimab. Receptors were obtained from an adult with an advanced solid tumor such as melanoma, head and neck, liver or kidney cancer. CDR3s include the opening cysteine and the closing phenylalanine or tryptophan. The D gene is left open where the match is weak. A row's size may be missing; if present it is once, few, many or a size class.

v_call	j_call	clone_size	d_call	cdr3_aa	cdr3_nt
TRBV9	TRBJ1-1	NA	NA	CASSVGVVTEAFF	TGTGCCAGCAGCGTAGGGGTGGTCACTGAAGCTTTCTTT
TRBV6-5	TRBJ2-7	NA	NA	CASSPGTDSYEQYF	TGTGCCAGCAGTCCCGGGACGGACTCCTACGAGCAGTACTTC
TRBV30	TRBJ2-7	NA	TRBD1	CAWRGQGYYEQYF	TGTGCCTGGAGGGGACAGGGATACTACGAGCAGTACTTC
TRBV6-5	TRBJ1-2	NA	TRBD1	CASSYAGTGRGYTF	TGTGCCAGCAGTTACGCCGGGACAGGGCGCGGCTACACCTTC
TRBV6-1	TRBJ2-1	NA	NA	CASSRQFEQFF	TGTGCCAGCAGTCGACAGTTTGAGCAGTTCTTC
TRBV27	TRBJ2-7	once	NA	CASRTGSYEQYF	TGTGCCAGCAGAACAGGGTCCTACGAGCAGTACTTC
TRBV7-6	TRBJ2-3	NA	TRBD2	CASSSSSGRAGTQYF	TGTGCCAGCAGCTCCTCTAGCGGGAGGGCGGGGACGCAGTATTTT
TRBV10-3	TRBJ1-2	NA	TRBD1	CAIRPGQGNGYTF	TGTGCCATCAGGCCGGGACAGGGGAATGGCTACACCTTC
TRBV5-3	TRBJ2-1	NA	TRBD2	CARSLVPPSGSFNEQFF	TGTGCCAGAAGCTTGGTCCCACCTAGCGGGAGTTTCAATGAGCAGTTCTTC
TRBV10-3	TRBJ1-5	NA	NA	CAISDGGLGQPQHF	TGTGCCATCAGTGATGGGGGGCTAGGCCAGCCCCAGCATTTT
TRBV6-5	TRBJ1-2	NA	NA	CASSPGRNYGYTF	TGTGCCAGCAGTCCTGGTAGGAACTATGGCTACACCTTC
TRBV19	TRBJ1-2	NA	NA	CASAIIPRGDYGYTF	TGTGCCAGTGCTATTATCCCCCGGGGTGACTATGGCTACACCTTC
TRBV7-9	TRBJ2-7	once	NA	CASSAPGGGWDHTAYEQYF	TGTGCCAGCAGCGCCCCAGGGGGGGGTTGGGACCATACCGCGTACGAGCAGTACTTC
TRBV28	TRBJ1-1	NA	NA	CASSSYRDHEAFF	TGTGCCAGCAGTTCCTATCGGGATCATGAAGCTTTCTTT
TRBV9	TRBJ2-7	NA	TRBD2	CASSPRTSAYEQYF	TGTGCCAGCAGCCCTAGGACTAGCGCCTACGAGCAGTACTTC
TRBV7-9	TRBJ1-3	NA	TRBD1	CASRPGTGSGNTIYF	TGTGCCAGCAGACCCGGGACAGGCTCTGGAAACACCATATATTTT
TRBV5-8	TRBJ1-6	once	NA	CASSLEQSSYNSPLHF	TGTGCCAGCAGCTTGGAACAGAGCTCCTATAATTCACCCCTCCACTTT
TRBV14	TRBJ2-3	NA	NA	CASSHPRGSTDTQYF	TGTGCCAGCAGCCACCCAAGGGGGAGCACAGATACGCAGTATTTT
TRBV2	TRBJ2-5	NA	NA	CASSETNRGETQYF	TGTGCCAGCAGTGAAACCAACAGAGGGGAGACCCAGTACTTC
TRBV5-1	TRBJ2-7	NA	NA	CASSLARAIIYEQYF	TGCGCCAGCAGCTTGGCCAGGGCCATTATCTACGAGCAGTACTTC
TRBV27	TRBJ1-5	NA	NA	CASSPQGPSNQPQHF	TGTGCCAGCAGTCCCCAGGGCCCTAGCAATCAGCCCCAGCATTTT
TRBV13	TRBJ2-3	NA	NA	CASSLGYGRTDTQYF	TGTGCCAGCAGCTTAGGTTACGGGCGGACAGATACGCAGTATTTT
TRBV7-2	TRBJ1-5	NA	NA	CASSFTGYSNQPQHF	TGTGCCAGCAGCTTTACAGGGTATAGCAATCAGCCCCAGCATTTT
TRBV5-4	TRBJ2-5	NA	TRBD1	CASSQEGTGGGWETQYF	TGTGCCAGCAGCCAGGAGGGGACAGGGGGCGGGTGGGAGACCCAGTACTTC
TRBV27	TRBJ2-1	NA	TRBD1	CASSPTGAGYNEQFF	TGTGCCAGCAGCCCAACAGGGGCAGGCTACAATGAGCAGTTCTTC
TRBV27	TRBJ2-4	NA	TRBD2	CASSLSKGGKNIQYF	TGTGCCAGCAGTTTATCAAAGGGAGGGAAAAACATTCAGTACTTC
TRBV4-1	TRBJ2-7	NA	TRBD2	CASSQESGTLYEQYF	TGCGCCAGCAGCCAAGAGAGCGGGACCCTCTACGAGCAGTACTTC
TRBV7-6	TRBJ2-1	NA	TRBD2	CASSLASGTRNNEQFF	TGTGCCAGCAGCTTAGCGAGCGGGACTAGGAACAATGAGCAGTTCTTC
TRBV5-4	TRBJ2-7	NA	NA	CASSLGVGTYEQYF	TGTGCCAGCAGCTTGGGTGTGGGAACCTACGAGCAGTACTTC
TRBV30	TRBJ2-7	NA	TRBD1	CAWSPTGVEQYF	TGTGCCTGGAGTCCGACAGGGGTCGAGCAGTACTTC
TRBV6-5	TRBJ1-1	NA	NA	CASSYSQMRTEAFF	TGTGCCAGCAGTTACTCTCAAATGAGGACTGAAGCTTTCTTT
TRBV27	TRBJ1-4	NA	NA	CASSLWGATNEKLFF	TGTGCCAGCAGTTTGTGGGGGGCCACTAATGAAAAACTGTTTTTT
TRBV7-8	TRBJ2-1	NA	TRBD2	CASSLVTSGNEQFF	TGTGCCAGCAGCTTGGTGACTAGCGGAAATGAGCAGTTCTTC
TRBV30	TRBJ2-3	NA	NA	CAWSAGLSTDTQYF	TGTGCCTGGAGTGCCGGCCTTAGCACAGATACGCAGTATTTT
TRBV2	TRBJ2-7	NA	NA	CASSDGQFSYEQYF	TGTGCCAGCAGTGATGGACAATTCTCCTACGAGCAGTACTTC
TRBV19	TRBJ2-7	NA	TRBD1	CASSAGQGDEQYF	TGTGCCAGTAGTGCGGGACAGGGAGACGAGCAGTACTTC
TRBV7-9	TRBJ1-6	NA	NA	CASSLEGTNSPLHF	TGTGCCAGCAGCTTAGAGGGAACCAATTCACCCCTCCACTTT
TRBV4-1	TRBJ1-4	NA	TRBD1	CASGDRGNRMGEKLFF	TGCGCCAGCGGAGACAGGGGGAATAGAATGGGCGAAAAACTGTTTTTT
TRBV4-3	TRBJ1-6	NA	NA	CASSQERNSPLHF	TGCGCCAGCAGCCAGGAGAGGAATTCACCCCTCCACTTT
TRBV19	TRBJ2-7	NA	TRBD2	CASSMGGSSYEQYF	TGTGCCAGTAGTATGGGAGGGAGCTCCTACGAGCAGTACTTC
TRBV30	TRBJ1-4	NA	NA	CAWSTYSGEKLFF	TGTGCCTGGAGTACTTATAGTGGTGAAAAACTGTTTTTT
TRBV15	TRBJ1-5	NA	NA	CATSRTVGNQPQHF	TGTGCCACCAGCAGGACAGTGGGGAATCAGCCCCAGCATTTT
TRBV7-9	TRBJ2-7	NA	TRBD1	CASSHGTGVDEQYF	TGTGCCAGCAGCCACGGGACAGGGGTTGACGAGCAGTACTTC
TRBV9	TRBJ2-7	NA	TRBD1	CASSVAGQSSYEQYF	TGTGCCAGCAGCGTAGCGGGACAGAGCTCCTACGAGCAGTACTTC
TRBV6-6	TRBJ1-2	NA	TRBD1	CASSPGQQNYGYTF	TGTGCCAGCAGTCCGGGACAGCAAAACTATGGCTACACCTTC
TRBV7-6	TRBJ2-7	NA	NA	CASSPKIEQYF	TGTGCCAGCAGCCCCAAAATAGAGCAGTACTTC
TRBV27	TRBJ2-7	NA	NA	CASSANTGVLEQYF	TGTGCCAGCAGCGCAAATACAGGAGTTCTTGAGCAGTACTTC
TRBV30	TRBJ2-2	NA	NA	CAWSEQGNTGELFF	TGTGCCTGGAGTGAACAGGGTAACACCGGGGAGCTGTTTTTT
TRBV28	TRBJ2-1	NA	TRBD2	CASRPSGSYNEQFF	TGTGCCAGCAGACCTAGCGGGAGTTACAATGAGCAGTTCTTC
TRBV28	TRBJ1-2	few	TRBD1	CASRRQGYYGYTF	TGTGCCAGCAGAAGACAGGGGTACTATGGCTACACCTTC
TRBV19	TRBJ2-1	NA	TRBD2	CASSMSSGNYNEQFF	TGTGCCAGTAGTATGTCTAGCGGAAACTACAATGAGCAGTTCTTC
TRBV13	TRBJ1-2	NA	TRBD1	CASSAGQGGGYTF	TGTGCCAGCAGCGCGGGACAGGGAGGTGGCTACACCTTC
TRBV5-6	TRBJ2-7	NA	NA	CASSFYYEQYF	TGTGCCAGCAGCTTTTATTACGAGCAGTACTTC
TRBV27	TRBJ2-7	NA	NA	CASSFGREFNEQYF	TGTGCCAGCAGTTTCGGCAGGGAGTTCAACGAGCAGTACTTC